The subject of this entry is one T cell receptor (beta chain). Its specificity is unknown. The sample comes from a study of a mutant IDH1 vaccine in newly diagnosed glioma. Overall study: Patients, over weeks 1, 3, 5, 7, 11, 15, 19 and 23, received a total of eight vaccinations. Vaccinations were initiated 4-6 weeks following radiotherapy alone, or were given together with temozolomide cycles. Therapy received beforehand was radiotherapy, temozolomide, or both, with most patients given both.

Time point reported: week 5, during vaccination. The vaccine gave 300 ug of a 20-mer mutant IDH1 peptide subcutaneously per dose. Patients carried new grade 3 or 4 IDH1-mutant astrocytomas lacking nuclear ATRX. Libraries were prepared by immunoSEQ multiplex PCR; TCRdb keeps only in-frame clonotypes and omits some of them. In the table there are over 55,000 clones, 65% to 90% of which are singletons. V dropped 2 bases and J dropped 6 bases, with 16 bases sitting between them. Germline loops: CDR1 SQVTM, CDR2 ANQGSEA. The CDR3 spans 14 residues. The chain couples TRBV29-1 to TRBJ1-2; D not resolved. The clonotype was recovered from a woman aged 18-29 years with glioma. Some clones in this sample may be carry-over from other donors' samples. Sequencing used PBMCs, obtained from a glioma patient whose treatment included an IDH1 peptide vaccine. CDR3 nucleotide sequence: TGCAGCGTTGAAAGTTGGTCTGAGGGTAATGGCTACACCTTC. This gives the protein CSVESWSEGNGYTF.